This TCR beta chain came from a study of control samples from healthy donors and cancer patients. Germline V gene data show CDR1 as SGHAT and CDR2 as FQNNGV. The CDR3 contains 13 residues. Trimming stripped 5 bases from V and 0 bases from J, with 4 bases between. Sequencing was performed with immunoSEQ multiplex PCR; in TCRdb, only in-frame clones are kept and a portion is missing. The sample contains some 120,000 clones, approximately 94% of which appear only once. The receptor's source is a man in his forties or fifties with head and neck cancer. Sample: PBMCs. The chain links TRBV11-2 to TRBJ2-2, with D hard to call. This CDR3 reads CASSRTNTGELFF. The DNA for the CDR3 is TGTGCCAGCAGCCGCACGAACACCGGGGAGCTGTTTTTT. The whole variable domain, remainder taken from reference TRBV11-2 and TRBJ2-2, is EAGVAQSPRYKIIEKRQSVAFWCNPISGHATLYWYQQILGQGPKLLIQFQNNGVVDDSQLPKDRFSAERLKGVDSTLKIQPAKLEDSAVYLCASSRTNTGELFFGEGSRLTVL.